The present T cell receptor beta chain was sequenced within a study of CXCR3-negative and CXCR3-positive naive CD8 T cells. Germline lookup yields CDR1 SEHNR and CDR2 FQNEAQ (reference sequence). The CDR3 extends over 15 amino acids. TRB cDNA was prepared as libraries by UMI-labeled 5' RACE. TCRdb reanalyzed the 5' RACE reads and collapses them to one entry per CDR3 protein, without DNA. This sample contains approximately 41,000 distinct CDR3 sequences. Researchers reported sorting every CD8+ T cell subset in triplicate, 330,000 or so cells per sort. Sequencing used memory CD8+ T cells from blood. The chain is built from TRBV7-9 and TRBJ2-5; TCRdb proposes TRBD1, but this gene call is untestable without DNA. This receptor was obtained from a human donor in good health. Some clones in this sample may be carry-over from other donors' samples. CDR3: CASSLVDNRQETQYF.